The TCR beta chain described here comes from a study of tumor and adjacent non-tumor tissue in lung cancer. The overall study: Some 4.1 million productive TCRbeta reads were obtained per sample on average. Study results and caveats: Patients with more diverse tumor TCRs had worse survival. In normal lung, the top 100 clones were significantly more dominant than in tumor.

This sample's RNA came from whole unsorted tissue. A modified ARM-PCR protocol with three rounds of nested PCR amplified TCRbeta. TCRdb independently ran MiXCR on the multiplex PCR reads; one entry per CDR3 protein. The table shows under 95,000 distinct CDR3 sequences, with around two thirds occurring only once. Notes on this clonotype: The antigen is undetermined. An end of the junction does not agree with germline; a read error may underlie this.

In germline, CDR1 is ENHRY, CDR2 SYGVKD. CDR3 length equals 16 residues. V is TRBV10-3 and J is TRBJ2-4; D is ambiguous. The sequenced sample consisted of lung tumor tissue. The sequence was obtained from a man between 65 and 85 years old with non-small cell lung cancer. The chain's CDR3 is CAISEVLGQAKNIEYF. CDR3 nucleotides: TGTGCCATCAGTGAGGTACTTGGGCAGGCCAAAAACATTGAGTACTTC.